This T cell receptor (beta chain) comes out of a study of cytomegalovirus exposure and HLA in healthy donors. Study-wide context: One earlier analysis, a look at 150 million to 200 million T cells, found 117 million unique TCR beta sequences.

The donors, nominally healthy at sampling, likely had unrecorded immune exposures. The PCR contained 60 Vbeta and 13 Jbeta primers. Study processing details: Roughly 11 million shared chains were among the 80 million or so unique TCR beta chains that a later analysis counted. Assay used: immunoSEQ multiplex PCR; TCRdb lists only in-frame clones, some missing. That table gives V, J and clone size, and the DNA gave D and trimming. The table lists 150,000 to 200,000 clones, about 86% of them singletons. Trimming took 11 bases from V and 3 from J, leaving 23 bases between them. CDR3 length: 17 residues. The sequenced material came from PBMCs. This receptor was identified in a young woman in good health and CMV-seropositive. The chain employs TRBV23-1 and TRBJ2-6, with a tentative D call TRBD2 (6 bases). TRBV23-1 is annotated as an ORF whose role is uncertain. CDR3 nucleotide sequence: TGCGCCGCCGAACGGGCCCCGGGACTCCTTGGGGCCAACGTCCTGACTTTC. Translated: CAAERAPGLLGANVLTF.